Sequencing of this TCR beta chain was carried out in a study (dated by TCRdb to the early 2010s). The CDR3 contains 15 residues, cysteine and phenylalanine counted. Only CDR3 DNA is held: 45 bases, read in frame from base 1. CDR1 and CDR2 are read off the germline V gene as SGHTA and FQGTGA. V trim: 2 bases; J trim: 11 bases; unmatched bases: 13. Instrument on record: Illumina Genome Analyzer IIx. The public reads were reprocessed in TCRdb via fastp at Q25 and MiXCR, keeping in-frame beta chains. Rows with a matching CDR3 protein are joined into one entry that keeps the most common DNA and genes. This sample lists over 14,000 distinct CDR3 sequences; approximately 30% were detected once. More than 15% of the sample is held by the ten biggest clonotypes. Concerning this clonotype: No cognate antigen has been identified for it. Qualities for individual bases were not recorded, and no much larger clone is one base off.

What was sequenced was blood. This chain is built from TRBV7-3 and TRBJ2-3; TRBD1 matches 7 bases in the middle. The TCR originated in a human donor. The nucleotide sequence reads TGTGCCAGCAGCTTACGGCTAGGGGGCTACAATGAGCAGTATTTT. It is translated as CASSLRLGGYNEQYF.